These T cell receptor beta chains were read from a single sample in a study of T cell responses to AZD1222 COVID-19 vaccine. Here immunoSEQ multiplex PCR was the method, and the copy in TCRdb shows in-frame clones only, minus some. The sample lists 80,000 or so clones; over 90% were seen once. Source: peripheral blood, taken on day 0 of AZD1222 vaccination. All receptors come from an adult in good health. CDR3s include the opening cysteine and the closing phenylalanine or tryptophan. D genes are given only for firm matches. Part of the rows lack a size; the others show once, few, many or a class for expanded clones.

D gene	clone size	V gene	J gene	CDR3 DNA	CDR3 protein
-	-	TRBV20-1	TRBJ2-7	TGCAGTGCTAGCAACGCCTACGAGCAGTACTTC	CSASNAYEQYF
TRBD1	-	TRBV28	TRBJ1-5	TGTGCCAGCAGTCCAGGGACAGGGCTCCAGCCCCAGCATTTT	CASSPGTGLQPQHF
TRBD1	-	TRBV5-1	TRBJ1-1	TGCGCCAGCAGCTATGGGGACAGGGGAACTGAAGCTTTCTTT	CASSYGDRGTEAFF
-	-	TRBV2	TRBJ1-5	TGTGCCAGCAGTAGTAACAGGGCCCCTCAGCCCCAGCATTTT	CASSSNRAPQPQHF
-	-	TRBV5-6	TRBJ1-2	TGTGCCAGCAGCAGGGCAGGCGAAAGGAACTATGGCTACACCTTC	CASSRAGERNYGYTF
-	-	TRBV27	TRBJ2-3	TGTGCCAGCAGGCGAGGGGTCAATCAGTATTTT	CASRRGVNQYF
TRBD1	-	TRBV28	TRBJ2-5	TGTGGGACGGTCGCAGGGGGCGCAGAGACCCAGTACTTC	CGTVAGGAETQYF
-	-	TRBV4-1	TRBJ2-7	TGCGCCAGCAGCCAAGATCCGGACTTAAAAAGCGAGCAGTACTTC	CASSQDPDLKSEQYF
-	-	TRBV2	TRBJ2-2	TGTGCCAGCAGGACAGGTATCGGGGAGCTGTTTTTT	CASRTGIGELFF
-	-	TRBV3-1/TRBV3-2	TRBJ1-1	TGTGCCAGCAGCCAAGGTTGGGGAGCCACCCTGAACACTGAAGCTTTCTTT	CASSQGWGATLNTEAFF
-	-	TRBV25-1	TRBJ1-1	TGTGCCAGCAGTGAATTTGGGAGAATGAACACTGAAGCTTTCTTT	CASSEFGRMNTEAFF
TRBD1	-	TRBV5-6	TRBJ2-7	TGTGCCAGCAGCTTGGGGCCAGGGGGTACTAACCTCGAGCAGTACTTC	CASSLGPGGTNLEQYF
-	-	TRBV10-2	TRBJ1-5	TGCGCCAGCAGTCAGGGTGGGAGCAATCAGCCCCAGCATTTT	CASSQGGSNQPQHF
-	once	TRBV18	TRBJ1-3	TGTGCCAGCTCACCGTCCGGGGAAATCTCTGGAAACACCATATATTTT	CASSPSGEISGNTIYF
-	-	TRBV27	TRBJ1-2	TGTGCCAGCAGTTTATCTCTGGGGGACGGCTACACCTTC	CASSLSLGDGYTF
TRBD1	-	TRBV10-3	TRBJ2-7	TGTGCCATCAGTGAATCAACTCCGGGACAGGGGGCGGGGGAGCAGTACTTC	CAISESTPGQGAGEQYF
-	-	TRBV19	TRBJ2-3	TGTGCCAGCGGAAGCACAGATACGCAGTATTTT	CASGSTDTQYF
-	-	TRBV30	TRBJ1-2	TGTGCCTGGACTGGACGGGAGATACGGTATGGCTACACCTTC	CAWTGREIRYGYTF
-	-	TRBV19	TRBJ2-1	TGTGCCAGTAGCCCGAACCAGGGGTGGGGCTCCTACAATGAGCAGTTCTTC	CASSPNQGWGSYNEQFF
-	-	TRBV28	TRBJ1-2	TGTGCCAGCAGGTTGGGGGGTGACTATGGCTACACCTTC	CASRLGGDYGYTF
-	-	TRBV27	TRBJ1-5	TGTGCCAGCAGTCGGCAGGGAGACCCCAGCAATCAGCCCCAGCATTTT	CASSRQGDPSNQPQHF
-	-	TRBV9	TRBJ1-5	TGTGCCAGCAGCGTAGGGGGATATAGCAATCAGCCCCAGCATTTT	CASSVGGYSNQPQHF
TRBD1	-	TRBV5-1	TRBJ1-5	TGCGCCAGCAGCCCAGGGACAGGTTTAGGGAATCAGCCCCAGCATTTT	CASSPGTGLGNQPQHF
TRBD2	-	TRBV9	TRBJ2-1	TGTGCCAGCAGCGTCTCCTCGACTAGCCCAGGTGAGCAGTTCTTC	CASSVSSTSPGEQFF
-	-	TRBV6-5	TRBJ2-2	TGTGCCAGCAGTTACAGGCGTTACGTGGCCGGGGAGCTGTTTTTT	CASSYRRYVAGELFF
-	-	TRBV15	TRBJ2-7	TGTGCCACCAGCACTGGGACAACCTACGAGCAGTACTTC	CATSTGTTYEQYF
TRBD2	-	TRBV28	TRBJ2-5	TGTGCCAGCAGTTTCCCCCTCCTGCTAGCGGGGGGTTCGGAGACCCAGTACTTC	CASSFPLLLAGGSETQYF
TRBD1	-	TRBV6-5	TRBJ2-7	TGTGCCAGCAGTTATTCCAGTGGACAGGGGACCTACGAGCAGTACTTC	CASSYSSGQGTYEQYF
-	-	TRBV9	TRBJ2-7	TGTGCCAGCAGCGCACAGCGGTGGGCCTCCTACGAGCAGTACTTC	CASSAQRWASYEQYF
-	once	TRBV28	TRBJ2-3	TGTGCCAGCAGTTCCCCACAGGATTACACAGATACGCAGTATTTT	CASSSPQDYTDTQYF
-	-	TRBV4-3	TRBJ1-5	TGCGCCAGCAGCCAATTACAGGGCGGGCCCCAGCATTTT	CASSQLQGGPQHF
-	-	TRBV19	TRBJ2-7	TGTGCCAGTAGTTTGAACAGACGCGAGCAGTACTTC	CASSLNRREQYF
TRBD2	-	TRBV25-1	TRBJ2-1	TGTGCCAGCAGTCCGCTAGCGGGGTCCAATGAGCAGTTCTTC	CASSPLAGSNEQFF
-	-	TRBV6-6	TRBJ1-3	TGTGCCAGCACCCTACCGGGACCGAGGTCTGGAAACACCATATATTTT	CASTLPGPRSGNTIYF
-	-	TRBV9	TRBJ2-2	TGTGCCAGCAGCCCCCATGGAGCAAGTGCGAACACCGGGGAGCTGTTTTTT	CASSPHGASANTGELFF
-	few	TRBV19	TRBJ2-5	TGTGCCAGTAGTTCCCTGCGCGGGACAGTCCAAGAGACCCAGTACTTC	CASSSLRGTVQETQYF
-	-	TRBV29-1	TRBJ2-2	TGCAGCGTTGAAGATGGCAGGGGCACCGGGGAGCTGTTTTTT	CSVEDGRGTGELFF
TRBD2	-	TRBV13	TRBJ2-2	TGTGCCAGCAGCTCGTCGCGGCGGGGGGACACCGGGGAGCTGTTTTTT	CASSSSRRGDTGELFF
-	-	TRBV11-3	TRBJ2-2	TGTGCCAGCAGCTCGGGCTCTCCGAACACCGGGGAGCTGTTTTTT	CASSSGSPNTGELFF
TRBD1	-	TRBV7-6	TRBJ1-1	TGTGCCAGCAGCTTAGCAGGACAGGGAGGGACTGAAGCTTTCTTT	CASSLAGQGGTEAFF
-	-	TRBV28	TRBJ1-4	TGTGCCAGCAGTTTGCTCGATCCGAAGAGGGAAAAACTGTTTTTT	CASSLLDPKREKLFF
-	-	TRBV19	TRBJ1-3	TGTGCCAGTAGTCCACGGGCCGGAAACACCATATATTTT	CASSPRAGNTIYF
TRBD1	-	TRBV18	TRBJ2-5	TGTGCCAGCTCACCAGGACAGGGTCGGAGAGAGACCCAGTACTTC	CASSPGQGRRETQYF
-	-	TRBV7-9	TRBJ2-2	TGTGCCAGCAGCTCGCCGGGGGCGGGGGCTAACACCGGGGAGCTGTTTTTT	CASSSPGAGANTGELFF
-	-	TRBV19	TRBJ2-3	TGTGCCAGTGATATCGGGCGATTCACAGATACGCAGTATTTT	CASDIGRFTDTQYF